Each of the 26 T cell receptor beta chains below was sequenced from the same sample in a study of blood T cells in healthy people across ages. Sample-barcoded 5' priming and a J-beta primer mix drove a second PCR of about 6 to 12 cycles. TCRdb independently ran MiXCR on the 5' RACE reads; one entry per CDR3 protein. This table has 1.5 million to 2 million distinct CDR3 sequences, about two fifths appearing once. What was sequenced was blood. Receptor source: a human donor in good health.

This chain uses TRBV20-1 with TRBJ2-1, with unresolved D. V was cut by 5 bases and J by 4 bases, with 12 bases left in between. The CDR3 loop spans 13 amino acids. Looked up from germline, CDR1 is DFQATT and CDR2 is SNEGSKA (reference sequence). This CDR3 is CSAPLYLYNEQFF. The CDR3 DNA sequence: TGCAGTGCTCCGCTATACCTATACAATGAGCAGTTCTTC.

The V call is TRBV5-1, the J call TRBJ2-3; D remains ambiguous. The length of the CDR3 is 17 residues. Trimming removed 2 bases from V and 1 base from J, with 17 bases in between. Germline CDR1 SGHRS, CDR2 YFSETQ. The CDR3: CASSFFYKESGTDTQYF. The CDR3 DNA reads as TGCGCCAGCAGCTTCTTTTACAAGGAATCGGGCACAGATACGCAGTATTTT.

This clonotype was observed a few times. V usage is TRBV25-1 and J usage is TRBJ1-1, with a possible D match to TRBD1 (5 bases). Germline loops: CDR1 MGHDK, CDR2 SYGVNS. The length of the CDR3 is 14 residues. V lost 6 bases and J lost 4, with 15 bases in between. The CDR3 sequence: CASRVWGEGTEAFF. In DNA, the CDR3 is TGTGCCAGCAGGGTCTGGGGCGAAGGCACTGAAGCTTTCTTT.

The gene calls are TRBV9 and TRBJ1-2, with D perhaps matching TRBD1 (6 bases). The V and J ends lost 2 bases and 4 bases respectively, with 12 bases between them. The CDR3 totals 14 residues. Germline V lookup: CDR1 SGDLS, CDR2 YYNGEE. The CDR3 sequence: CASSVSRGSYGYTF. The CDR3 DNA reads as TGTGCCAGCAGCGTCTCCAGGGGATCCTATGGCTACACCTTC.

The chain uses TRBV12-3 or TRBV12-4 and TRBJ1-2; D is perhaps TRBD1 (5 bases). CDR3 length equals 18 residues. V was shortened by 2 bases and J by 5 bases, with 24 bases between the two germline ends. The CDR3 sequence is CASSLNHPAGGIGYGYTF. CDR3 DNA sequence: TGTGCCAGCAGTTTAAATCACCCAGCTGGGGGGATCGGATATGGCTACACCTTC.

A few counts support this clonotype. The chain employs TRBV7-9 and TRBJ2-5; TRBD1 aligns across 7 bases. The CDR3 has 18 residues. Trimming removed 5 bases from V and 3 bases from J; junction bases left unmatched: 18. Germline-derived CDR1 and CDR2 are SEHNR and FQNEAQ (reference sequence). The CDR3 DNA reads as TGTGCCAGCAGCCCCCGGCCCCTACAGGGGTATCTAGAAGAGACCCAGTACTTC. It encodes CASSPRPLQGYLEETQYF. Looking up the rest from reference TRBV7-9 and TRBJ2-5 gives the full variable domain: DTGVSQNPRHKITKRGQNVTFRCDPISEHNRLYWYRQTLGQGPEFLTYFQNEAQLEKSRLLSDRFSAERPKGSFSTLEIQRTEQGDSAMYLCASSPRPLQGYLEETQYFGPGTRLLVL.

The sample holds many counts of this clonotype. The chain has TRBV29-1 and TRBJ2-7; 7 bases match TRBD2. The CDR3 length is 14 residues. Germline CDR1 is SQVTM and CDR2 is ANQGSEA. The V and J ends lost 1 base and 3 bases, in that order; junction bases with no gene match: 6. CDR3 region: CSVEASGGGYEQYF. CDR3 DNA: TGCAGCGTTGAAGCCTCGGGGGGAGGCTACGAGCAGTACTTC.

The CDR3 bases are TGTGCCAGCAGTTCCCGGGGTAGCGGGGGGGAGACCCAGTACTTC. Translated, it gives CASSSRGSGGETQYF. The J gene is TRBJ2-5, the V gene TRBV6-2 or TRBV6-3; TRBD2 matches 10 bases. Per germline, CDR1 MNHEY and CDR2 SVGEGT. Trimming removed 4 bases from V and 5 bases from J; junction bases left unmatched: 7. The CDR3 has 15 residues.

The rearrangement links TRBV5-1 to TRBJ2-3; D remains unclear. This CDR3 spans 16 amino acids. The germline V and J ends were trimmed by 0 bases and 0 bases, with 11 bases remaining between them. CDR1 is SGHRS and CDR2 is YFSETQ in the germline V gene. The CDR3 coding sequence is TGCGCCAGCAGCTTGGAAGTAGGATATAGCACAGATACGCAGTATTTT. It encodes CASSLEVGYSTDTQYF.

The chain has TRBV10-3 and TRBJ2-6; D uncertain. Trimming left V 5 bases short and J 3 bases short, with 11 bases between. CDR1 and CDR2 (germline): ENHRY, SYGVKD. The CDR3 sequence is 15 residues long. DNA for the CDR3: TGTGCCATCAGTCCAAATGGGTTTGGGGCCAACGTCCTGACTTTC. It yields the protein CAISPNGFGANVLTF.

The rearrangement links TRBV28 to TRBJ2-2; TRBD1 matches 9 bases. Germline V CDR1 and CDR2: MDHEN, SYDVKM. The CDR3 contains 17 residues. The J segment lost 3 bases and the V segment lost 6 bases, leaving 11 bases of the junction unmatched. The CDR3 sequence: CASSFSWTGAYTGELFF. Written as DNA, the CDR3 is TGTGCCAGCAGCTTCTCCTGGACAGGGGCCTACACCGGGGAGCTGTTTTTT.

CDR3 nucleotide sequence: TGTGCCAGCAGCATTCCAAGGCTACTCACAGATACGCAGTATTTT. Amino acids: CASSIPRLLTDTQYF. J is TRBJ2-3 and V is TRBV7-9; no firm D call. The germline V gene has CDR1 SEHNR and CDR2 FQNEAQ (reference sequence). This CDR3 contains 15 residues. The V and J ends lost 5 bases and 2 bases respectively, with 14 bases between them.

J is TRBJ1-1 and V is TRBV20-1; 11 positions agree with TRBD1. The CDR3 runs 16 residues. From germline, CDR1 is DFQATT and CDR2 SNEGSKA (reference sequence). J lost 5 bases, V lost 5 bases, and 13 bases had no gene match. This CDR3 is CSAPNTGQGARTEAFF. CDR3 DNA sequence: TGCAGTGCTCCAAATACCGGACAGGGGGCGCGGACTGAAGCTTTCTTT.

This clonotype was seen more than once but under ten times. The chain combines TRBV7-2 with TRBJ1-5; TRBD1 agrees at 9 bases. V dropped 1 base and J dropped 6; count of bases not matched to a gene: 4. The CDR3 extends over 15 amino acids. Looked up from germline, CDR1 is SGHTA and CDR2 is FQGNSA. CDR3 in amino acids: CASSLGGTGSQPQHF. DNA of the CDR3: TGTGCCAGCAGCTTAGGGGGGACAGGGAGTCAGCCCCAGCATTTT. Together with reference TRBV7-2 and TRBJ1-5, the CDR3 gives the full variable domain: GAGVSQSPSNKVTEKGKDVELRCDPISGHTALYWYRQSLGQGLEFLIYFQGNSAPDKSGLPSDRFSAERTGGSVSTLTIQRTQQEDSAVYLCASSLGGTGSQPQHFGDGTRLSIL.

The chain joins TRBV20-1 to TRBJ2-1; D is possibly TRBD1 (6 bases). V lost 3 bases, J lost 5 bases, and 11 bases lay in between. The CDR3 extends over 13 amino acids. Germline V gene lookup returns CDR1 DFQATT and CDR2 SNEGSKA (reference sequence). CDR3 nucleotides: TGCAGTGCTAGCGGACAGACGAACAATGAGCAGTTCTTC. Its protein is CSASGQTNNEQFF.

The chain is built from TRBV20-1 and TRBJ1-2; D is undetermined. V was pared by 6 bases and J by 5 bases, with 13 bases between. Germline V gene data show CDR1 as DFQATT and CDR2 as SNEGSKA (reference sequence). The CDR3 length is 12 residues. As DNA, the CDR3 is TGCAGTGCCCCAATCAGCTCGTATGGCTACACCTTC. The encoded protein is CSAPISSYGYTF.

In nucleotides, the CDR3 is TGCAGTGCCCACAATGTAGGGACAGGGGAAGAGACCCAGTACTTC. Amino acids: CSAHNVGTGEETQYF. The chain recombines TRBV20-1 with TRBJ2-5, with TRBD1 matching over 10 bases. The ends lost 6 bases at V and 3 bases at J; junction bases unmatched: 10. Germline CDR1 is DFQATT and CDR2 is SNEGSKA (reference sequence). CDR3 length: 15 residues.

The V gene is TRBV19, the J gene TRBJ1-5; 7 bases are a match to TRBD1. CDR3 length equals 17 residues. Germline trimming cut 1 base from V and 4 bases from J; bases unmatched to any gene: 10. Looked up from germline, CDR1 is LNHDA and CDR2 is SQIVND (reference sequence). CDR3 sequence: CASSIVAGGRANQPQHF. The DNA for the CDR3 is TGTGCCAGTAGTATAGTTGCAGGGGGGAGGGCTAATCAGCCCCAGCATTTT.

The J gene is TRBJ2-5, the V gene TRBV5-6, with 14 bases aligning to TRBD2. Germline CDR1 and CDR2: SGHDT and YYEEEE. With V trimmed by 0 bases and J by 4 bases, 8 bases remained unmatched. This CDR3 is built from 18 residues. The CDR3 here is CASSLGLAGGRLSETQYF. The CDR3 bases are TGTGCCAGCAGCTTGGGACTAGCGGGGGGGCGGCTCTCAGAGACCCAGTACTTC.

V gene TRBV7-9 combines with J gene TRBJ2-7, with D possibly matching TRBD1 (5 bases). The CDR3 is 13 residues long. Trimming left V 1 base short and J 7 bases short, with 11 bases between. Germline V gene sequence: CDR1 SEHNR, CDR2 FQNEAQ (reference sequence). CDR3 sequence reads: CASSLGQYSEQYF. CDR3 bases: TGTGCCAGCAGCTTAGGACAGTATTCGGAGCAGTACTTC.

This clonotype was seen only once. V gene TRBV12-3 or TRBV12-4 combines with J gene TRBJ2-7; tentative D call: TRBD1 (5 bases). Trimming stripped 1 base from V and 3 bases from J, with 19 bases between. The CDR3 length is 17 residues. The CDR3 bases are TGTGCCAGCAGTTTAGAGGGGTGGGATGAACCAGTCTACGAGCAGTACTTC. Its translation: CASSLEGWDEPVYEQYF.

CDR3 loop: CASQNQQGFPYNEQFF. CDR3 nucleotides: TGTGCCAGCCAGAATCAACAGGGATTCCCTTACAATGAGCAGTTCTTC. The chain couples TRBV5-5 to TRBJ2-1; TRBD1 might be the D (6 bases). CDR3 length: 16 residues. Germline V CDR1 and CDR2: SGHKS, YYEKEE (reference sequence). The ends were cut back, 7 bases at V and 4 bases at J, with 21 bases in the middle.

This chain connects TRBV5-1 to TRBJ1-6, with 12 bases that match TRBD1. V lost 4 bases and J lost 8; bases outside the gene matches: 10. The CDR3 runs 17 residues. The V gene's germline CDR1 is SGHRS and CDR2 YFSETQ. The CDR3 DNA follows: TGCGCCAGCAGCCCCGGGATCGGGACAGGGGGCCATTCACCCCTCCACTTT. Translation: CASSPGIGTGGHSPLHF.

This clonotype turned up a few times. V is TRBV4-2 and J is TRBJ1-2, with 7 bases lining up with TRBD1. Germline V gene lookup returns CDR1 LGHNA and CDR2 YNFKEQ. This CDR3 contains 15 residues. V dropped 1 base and J dropped 3; count of bases not matched to a gene: 5. CDR3: CASSQVAQGDYGYTF. In nucleotides, the CDR3 is TGTGCCAGCAGCCAAGTCGCGCAGGGGGACTATGGCTACACCTTC.

The sample holds one count of this clonotype. The chain uses TRBV7-2 and TRBJ2-5, with TRBD1 matching 8 bases. Trimming cost V 5 bases and J 7 bases; bases outside gene matches: 9. From germline, CDR1 is SGHTA and CDR2 FQGNSA. This CDR3 comprises 14 residues. CDR3 bases: TGTGCCAGCAGCCTAAGGACAGGGTGTGGGACCCAGTACTTC. Protein: CASSLRTGCGTQYF.

The V gene is TRBV28, the J gene TRBJ2-1; TRBD2 matches at 10 bases. The CDR3 extends over 17 amino acids. The V segment lost 4 bases and the J segment 5 bases; nucleotides outside the gene matches: 11. In germline, CDR1 is MDHEN, CDR2 SYDVKM. The CDR3 region is CASSSPPSSGGDNEQFF. The CDR3 DNA is TGTGCCAGCAGTTCCCCCCCCTCCAGCGGGGGGGACAATGAGCAGTTCTTC.